This is a list of T cell receptor beta chains from one sample in a study of OX40 agonist ivuxolimab in advanced cancers. The protocol was immunoSEQ multiplex PCR, while the TCRdb copy is restricted to in-frame clones and leaves out a portion. The sample gives around 65,000 clones, about three quarters of which show up once; under 3% is in the top ten. Material: CD4+ or CD8+ T cells sorted from blood, obtained in a trial of the OX40 agonist ivuxolimab. Receptors originate from an adult with an advanced solid tumor such as melanoma, head and neck, liver or kidney cancer. CDR3s include the opening cysteine and the closing phenylalanine or tryptophan. The D gene is left open where the match is weak. Clone size is shown for a subset of rows, as once, few, many or a class of expanded clone.

clone size: NA
V gene: TRBV7-9
D gene: NA
J gene: TRBJ2-7
CDR3 protein: CASSADSGYFYEQYF
CDR3 DNA: TGTGCCAGCAGCGCGGACAGTGGATACTTTTACGAGCAGTACTTC

clone size: NA
V gene: TRBV2
D gene: NA
J gene: TRBJ2-1
CDR3 protein: CASSDSPNEQFF
CDR3 DNA: TGTGCCAGCAGTGACTCTCCCAATGAGCAGTTCTTC

clone size: NA
V gene: TRBV19
D gene: NA
J gene: TRBJ2-1
CDR3 protein: CASSIGGLAWANEQFF
CDR3 DNA: TGTGCCAGTAGTATAGGAGGGCTAGCGTGGGCTAATGAGCAGTTCTTC

clone size: NA
V gene: TRBV5-5
D gene: NA
J gene: TRBJ2-6
CDR3 protein: CASSSDRTSGANVLTF
CDR3 DNA: TGTGCCAGCAGTTCAGACAGGACCTCTGGGGCCAACGTCCTGACTTTC

clone size: NA
V gene: TRBV25-1
D gene: NA
J gene: TRBJ2-7
CDR3 protein: CASSDRTAEQYF
CDR3 DNA: TGTGCCAGCAGTGACAGGACGGCCGAGCAGTACTTC

clone size: NA
V gene: TRBV5-4
D gene: NA
J gene: TRBJ2-2
CDR3 protein: CASSLAGAANTGELFF
CDR3 DNA: TGTGCCAGCAGCTTGGCGGGAGCGGCGAACACCGGGGAGCTGTTTTTT

clone size: NA
V gene: TRBV5-5
D gene: TRBD1
J gene: TRBJ1-2
CDR3 protein: CASSRAGGGYTF
CDR3 DNA: TGTGCCAGCAGTAGGGCAGGGGGTGGCTACACCTTC

clone size: NA
V gene: TRBV15
D gene: NA
J gene: TRBJ1-2
CDR3 protein: CATSRGSWDVTGGYTF
CDR3 DNA: TGTGCCACCAGCAGAGGCTCCTGGGACGTGACGGGGGGCTACACCTTC

clone size: few
V gene: TRBV7-9
D gene: TRBD2
J gene: TRBJ2-5
CDR3 protein: CASSYLAGEETQYF
CDR3 DNA: TGTGCCAGCAGCTATCTAGCGGGAGAAGAGACCCAGTACTTC

clone size: NA
V gene: TRBV28
D gene: NA
J gene: TRBJ1-5
CDR3 protein: CASSLGGGQGNQPQHF
CDR3 DNA: TGTGCCAGCAGTTTAGGCGGGGGGCAAGGCAATCAGCCCCAGCATTTT

clone size: NA
V gene: TRBV6-5
D gene: NA
J gene: TRBJ1-5
CDR3 protein: CASSYGGFGSNQPQHF
CDR3 DNA: TGTGCCAGCAGTTACGGTGGCTTTGGTAGCAATCAGCCCCAGCATTTT

clone size: NA
V gene: TRBV29-1
D gene: NA
J gene: TRBJ2-2
CDR3 protein: CSVDRGPNTGELFF
CDR3 DNA: TGCAGCGTTGACAGGGGTCCGAACACCGGGGAGCTGTTTTTT

clone size: few
V gene: TRBV20-1
D gene: NA
J gene: TRBJ1-2
CDR3 protein: CSARDKVGYTF
CDR3 DNA: TGCAGTGCTAGAGATAAGGTGGGCTACACCTTC

clone size: NA
V gene: TRBV18
D gene: TRBD2
J gene: TRBJ2-3
CDR3 protein: CASSPLAGGSTDTQYF
CDR3 DNA: TGTGCCAGCTCACCCCTAGCGGGGGGAAGCACAGATACGCAGTATTTT

clone size: NA
V gene: TRBV7-3
D gene: TRBD1
J gene: TRBJ1-1
CDR3 protein: CASSATGRDTEAFF
CDR3 DNA: TGTGCCAGCAGCGCGACAGGGCGGGACACTGAAGCTTTCTTT

clone size: NA
V gene: TRBV29-1
D gene: TRBD2
J gene: TRBJ2-3
CDR3 protein: CSVGRREGSDTQYF
CDR3 DNA: TGCAGCGTTGGTCGGCGGGAGGGTTCAGATACGCAGTATTTT

clone size: NA
V gene: TRBV6-1
D gene: TRBD2
J gene: TRBJ2-1
CDR3 protein: CASTVSGRPFF
CDR3 DNA: TGTGCCAGCACTGTAAGCGGGAGGCCGTTCTTC

clone size: NA
V gene: TRBV6-6
D gene: NA
J gene: TRBJ1-4
CDR3 protein: CASSLQGRANEKLFF
CDR3 DNA: TGTGCCAGCAGTCTCCAGGGGAGAGCTAATGAAAAACTGTTTTTT

clone size: few
V gene: TRBV7-2
D gene: NA
J gene: TRBJ1-5
CDR3 protein: CASTRGDRNQPQHF
CDR3 DNA: TGTGCCAGCACTAGGGGGGATCGCAATCAGCCCCAGCATTTT

clone size: NA
V gene: TRBV7-9
D gene: NA
J gene: TRBJ1-1
CDR3 protein: CASSLASGLNTEAFF
CDR3 DNA: TGTGCCAGCAGCTTAGCGTCGGGGTTGAACACTGAAGCTTTCTTT

clone size: NA
V gene: TRBV19
D gene: NA
J gene: TRBJ1-1
CDR3 protein: CASSIGGGSTEAFF
CDR3 DNA: TGTGCCAGTAGTATAGGGGGAGGCAGCACTGAAGCTTTCTTT

clone size: NA
V gene: TRBV5-1
D gene: TRBD2
J gene: TRBJ2-1
CDR3 protein: CASSGLAGVGEQFF
CDR3 DNA: TGCGCCAGCAGCGGGTTAGCGGGTGTAGGTGAGCAGTTCTTC

clone size: NA
V gene: TRBV7-9
D gene: NA
J gene: TRBJ1-2
CDR3 protein: CASSPREGLGYTF
CDR3 DNA: TGTGCCAGCAGCCCAAGGGAGGGGCTTGGCTACACCTTC

clone size: NA
V gene: TRBV6-5
D gene: NA
J gene: TRBJ2-1
CDR3 protein: CASRDTSPYNEQFF
CDR3 DNA: TGTGCCAGCAGGGATACTAGCCCCTACAATGAGCAGTTCTTC

clone size: NA
V gene: TRBV11-2
D gene: NA
J gene: TRBJ2-7
CDR3 protein: CASSLVRGSYEQYF
CDR3 DNA: TGTGCCAGCAGCTTAGTCCGGGGCTCCTACGAGCAGTACTTC

clone size: NA
V gene: TRBV7-9
D gene: NA
J gene: TRBJ2-5
CDR3 protein: CASSHLVQETQYF
CDR3 DNA: TGTGCCAGCAGCCACCTGGTTCAAGAGACCCAGTACTTC

clone size: NA
V gene: TRBV4-2
D gene: NA
J gene: TRBJ1-4
CDR3 protein: CASSQAQGEKLFF
CDR3 DNA: TGTGCCAGCAGCCAAGCTCAGGGTGAAAAACTGTTTTTT

clone size: NA
V gene: TRBV11-2
D gene: NA
J gene: TRBJ2-7
CDR3 protein: CASSLDRYEQYF
CDR3 DNA: TGTGCCAGCAGCTTAGATAGGTACGAGCAGTACTTC

clone size: once
V gene: TRBV27
D gene: NA
J gene: TRBJ2-2
CDR3 protein: CASSLGRTGELFF
CDR3 DNA: TGTGCCAGCAGTTTAGGGAGGACCGGGGAGCTGTTTTTT

clone size: few
V gene: TRBV28
D gene: TRBD1
J gene: TRBJ2-7
CDR3 protein: CASRKSTGSSEQYF
CDR3 DNA: TGTGCCAGCAGGAAATCGACAGGGTCAAGCGAGCAGTACTTC

clone size: NA
V gene: TRBV6-5
D gene: NA
J gene: TRBJ1-4
CDR3 protein: CASRGGEKLFF
CDR3 DNA: TGTGCCAGTCGGGGGGGGGAAAAACTGTTTTTT

clone size: NA
V gene: TRBV6-6
D gene: NA
J gene: TRBJ2-1
CDR3 protein: CASSLPRGAGYNEQFF
CDR3 DNA: TGTGCCAGCAGCCTACCGAGGGGGGCAGGTTACAATGAGCAGTTCTTC

clone size: NA
V gene: TRBV21-1
D gene: NA
J gene: TRBJ2-1
CDR3 protein: CATPTSGGYNEQFF
CDR3 DNA: TGTGCCACCCCTACTAGCGGGGGCTACAATGAGCAGTTCTTC

clone size: NA
V gene: TRBV19
D gene: NA
J gene: TRBJ2-2
CDR3 protein: CASTPGGAANTGELFF
CDR3 DNA: TGTGCCAGTACCCCCGGGGGAGCGGCGAACACCGGGGAGCTGTTTTTT

clone size: NA
V gene: TRBV5-1
D gene: NA
J gene: TRBJ1-3
CDR3 protein: CASSLDRASGNTIYF
CDR3 DNA: TGCGCCAGCAGCTTGGACAGGGCATCAGGAAACACCATATATTTT

clone size: NA
V gene: TRBV7-9
D gene: NA
J gene: TRBJ1-1
CDR3 protein: CASSFQAEAFF
CDR3 DNA: TGTGCCAGCAGCTTTCAGGCTGAAGCTTTCTTT

clone size: NA
V gene: TRBV5-1
D gene: NA
J gene: TRBJ1-2
CDR3 protein: CASSLGPGFGYTF
CDR3 DNA: TGCGCCAGCAGCTTGGGCCCGGGATTTGGCTACACCTTC

clone size: NA
V gene: TRBV30
D gene: NA
J gene: TRBJ2-2
CDR3 protein: CAWKDRGELFF
CDR3 DNA: TGTGCCTGGAAAGACAGAGGGGAGCTGTTTTTT

clone size: NA
V gene: TRBV30
D gene: TRBD2
J gene: TRBJ2-3
CDR3 protein: CAWTASGKDTQYF
CDR3 DNA: TGTGCCTGGACGGCTAGCGGGAAAGATACGCAGTATTTT

clone size: NA
V gene: TRBV5-4
D gene: NA
J gene: TRBJ2-7
CDR3 protein: CASSPVDSRYEQYF
CDR3 DNA: TGTGCCAGCAGCCCCGTCGACTCCCGCTACGAGCAGTACTTC

clone size: NA
V gene: TRBV18
D gene: NA
J gene: TRBJ2-7
CDR3 protein: CASSPHPVRGYEQYF
CDR3 DNA: TGTGCCAGCTCACCACACCCCGTTAGGGGCTACGAGCAGTACTTC

clone size: once
V gene: TRBV7-9
D gene: NA
J gene: TRBJ2-5
CDR3 protein: CASSDRLGTQETQYF
CDR3 DNA: TGTGCCAGCAGCGACAGACTAGGGACCCAAGAGACCCAGTACTTC

clone size: NA
V gene: TRBV28
D gene: TRBD2
J gene: TRBJ2-7
CDR3 protein: CASSLGGLAGVYEQYF
CDR3 DNA: TGTGCCAGCAGTTTAGGGGGACTAGCGGGAGTCTACGAGCAGTACTTC

clone size: NA
V gene: TRBV5-6
D gene: TRBD1
J gene: TRBJ1-1
CDR3 protein: CASSLPGTGANTEAFF
CDR3 DNA: TGTGCCAGCAGCCTCCCCGGGACAGGGGCGAACACTGAAGCTTTCTTT

clone size: NA
V gene: TRBV18
D gene: NA
J gene: TRBJ1-2
CDR3 protein: CASSLEGDYGYTF
CDR3 DNA: TGTGCCAGCTCACTTGAAGGCGACTATGGCTACACCTTC

clone size: NA
V gene: TRBV4-1
D gene: NA
J gene: TRBJ2-2
CDR3 protein: CASSQTGAGELFF
CDR3 DNA: TGCGCCAGCAGCCAAACGGGCGCCGGGGAGCTGTTTTTT

clone size: NA
V gene: TRBV7-9
D gene: TRBD2
J gene: TRBJ2-5
CDR3 protein: CASSPRPKLAVETQYF
CDR3 DNA: TGTGCCAGCAGCCCCCGACCCAAACTAGCGGTTGAGACCCAGTACTTC

clone size: NA
V gene: TRBV27
D gene: TRBD2
J gene: TRBJ2-7
CDR3 protein: CASSLSLRTSGFTYEQYF
CDR3 DNA: TGTGCCAGCAGTTTGAGCCTACGGACTAGCGGGTTCACCTACGAGCAGTACTTC

clone size: NA
V gene: TRBV10-3
D gene: TRBD1
J gene: TRBJ1-2
CDR3 protein: CAISEEQGAYGYTF
CDR3 DNA: TGTGCCATCAGTGAGGAACAGGGGGCCTATGGCTACACCTTC

clone size: NA
V gene: TRBV5-6
D gene: TRBD2
J gene: TRBJ2-3
CDR3 protein: CANSIRGTSGVTDTQYF
CDR3 DNA: TGTGCCAACAGCATCCGGGGGACTAGCGGGGTGACAGATACGCAGTATTTT

clone size: NA
V gene: TRBV27
D gene: NA
J gene: TRBJ1-5
CDR3 protein: CASSFEGNQPQHF
CDR3 DNA: TGTGCCAGCAGTTTCGAGGGGAATCAGCCCCAGCATTTT

clone size: NA
V gene: TRBV2
D gene: NA
J gene: TRBJ2-7
CDR3 protein: CASSVRDNSYEQYF
CDR3 DNA: TGTGCCAGCAGTGTGAGGGACAACTCCTACGAGCAGTACTTC